This T cell receptor beta chain was recorded in a study of cytomegalovirus exposure and HLA in healthy donors. Whole-study findings and limits: The authors excluded some V segments, including TRBV6-2 and TRBV6-3, as indistinguishable. Among TCR sequences, most were rare, though some public TCRs appeared in many donors. Among the sequence variants, a highly shared cluster was likely an artifact of sequencing.

As concerns this clone: Antigen specificity is unknown.

This PCR relied on a set of 60 Vbeta primers and 13 Jbeta primers. Measured with immunoSEQ multiplex PCR; TCRdb has only the in-frame clones, and not every one. The sample shows around 97,000 clones, roughly 9.4% of them seen only once. CDR3 length equals 12 residues. Germline V gene sequence: CDR1 ENHRY, CDR2 SYGVKD. Trimming removed 8 bases from V and 3 bases from J, with 10 bases in between. This receptor was taken from a man in his fifties or sixties in good health and CMV-seropositive. Sequenced input: PBMCs. This chain joins TRBV10-3 and TRBJ1-1; a possible D gene is TRBD1 (5 bases). The CDR3 region has the DNA TGTGCCATCCGGTGGGGGGACACTGAAGCTTTCTTT. Residues: CAIRWGDTEAFF.